These T cell receptor beta chains were read from a single sample in a study of molecular identifiers for immune sequencing clone quantification. MiXCR, run by TCRdb on the PCR reads, gives a single entry per CDR3 protein. The table shows about half a million distinct CDR3 sequences, with 20% to 25% occurring only once. Sequencing used naive CD8+ T cells from blood, with Jurkat cell RNA spiked in. Source of these receptors: a human donor in good health. Some libraries in this study had Jurkat cell RNA spiked in. Each CDR3 is given with its conserved first and last residue.

TRBV16,TRBJ1-2,CASSQYPTGRGGEGYGYTF
TRBV7-2,TRBJ1-1,CASRFGAATEAFF
TRBV3-1,TRBJ2-1,CASSQPDSTDEQFF
TRBV5-6,TRBJ2-7,CASSPGLGFSEQYF
TRBV27,TRBJ2-3,CASSLGLAQGTQYF
TRBV27,TRBJ2-3,CASSLLLASDYNTQYF
TRBV12-3/TRBV12-4,TRBJ2-5,CASSLVLQETQYF
TRBV14,TRBJ2-3,CASSQFGDISTDTQYF
TRBV10-3,TRBJ2-5,CAISESVGQETQYF
TRBV7-9,TRBJ2-7,CASRPTTGEFYEQYF
TRBV7-9,TRBJ2-6,CASSWDKRLSGANVLTF
TRBV20-1,TRBJ2-3,CSARETTALVTDTQYF
TRBV9,TRBJ2-1,CASSVEGSLSYNEQFF
TRBV6-2/TRBV6-3,TRBJ2-2,CASSLTSGGITGELFF
TRBV7-2,TRBJ2-6,CASSLIGPLANVLTF
TRBV7-2,TRBJ2-2,CASSLDRYRKEDTGELFF
TRBV4-1,TRBJ2-7,CASSHGQGSYEQYF
TRBV27,TRBJ2-7,CASKPGQGVDEQYF
TRBV2,TRBJ1-1,CASSEEGGGMNTEAFF
TRBV2,TRBJ1-1,CASSEAGTRLNTEAFF
TRBV7-9,TRBJ1-5,CASSPPGAGDKDQPQHF
TRBV7-2,TRBJ1-3,CASSLGWPTGGGNTIYF
TRBV5-6,TRBJ2-2,CASSQGLAGHTGELFF
TRBV6-2/TRBV6-3,TRBJ2-2,CASSWVAATAGELFF
TRBV6-5,TRBJ2-1,CASSYTSSGNEQFF
TRBV7-9,TRBJ2-1,CASSFNPGGPAEQFF
TRBV20-1,TRBJ2-5,CSASLAGQETQYF
TRBV14,TRBJ2-5,CASNPTSGEGQETQYF
TRBV5-1,TRBJ2-7,CASSAGPLYKQYF
TRBV19,TRBJ2-3,CASSIGASGPTQYF
TRBV24-1,TRBJ2-5,CATSDLERGSQETQYF
TRBV12-3/TRBV12-4,TRBJ2-5,CASSQPRGQGEETQYF
TRBV20-1,TRBJ2-7,CSASSGRDSYEQYF
TRBV5-3,TRBJ1-1,CASSQGGRTEASF
TRBV27,TRBJ2-7,CASSLEGGGLHEQYF
TRBV9,TRBJ1-2,CASSVASVNYGYTF
TRBV9,TRBJ2-1,CASSDTSGSRQFF
TRBV14,TRBJ1-1,CASSPGGWREAFF
TRBV28,TRBJ2-2,CASSFKGGGGELFF
TRBV4-3,TRBJ2-1,CASSQGFLAVDGQFF
TRBV7-9,TRBJ2-7,CASSLAASGKYEQYF
TRBV2,TRBJ2-1,CASSEIRSSGSSYNEQFF
TRBV12-3/TRBV12-4,TRBJ1-5,CASSDGTGLNQPQHF
TRBV27,TRBJ2-7,CASSLYRGSYREGEQYF
TRBV6-1,TRBJ1-1,CASGGQGRTEAFF
TRBV2,TRBJ2-7,CASRTSPASPYEQYF
TRBV27,TRBJ2-1,CASSLLSGGGHNEQFF
TRBV29-1,TRBJ2-1,CSVEVAQGNEQFF
TRBV19,TRBJ2-1,CASSIGGSGSYDEQFF
TRBV7-9,TRBJ2-3,CASSLPEGIGTDTQYF
TRBV27,TRBJ2-3,CASSLLGPAGNPDTQYF
TRBV3-1,TRBJ1-4,CASSQDLVRDLIEKLFF
TRBV12-3/TRBV12-4,TRBJ2-3,CASRLAVADTQYF